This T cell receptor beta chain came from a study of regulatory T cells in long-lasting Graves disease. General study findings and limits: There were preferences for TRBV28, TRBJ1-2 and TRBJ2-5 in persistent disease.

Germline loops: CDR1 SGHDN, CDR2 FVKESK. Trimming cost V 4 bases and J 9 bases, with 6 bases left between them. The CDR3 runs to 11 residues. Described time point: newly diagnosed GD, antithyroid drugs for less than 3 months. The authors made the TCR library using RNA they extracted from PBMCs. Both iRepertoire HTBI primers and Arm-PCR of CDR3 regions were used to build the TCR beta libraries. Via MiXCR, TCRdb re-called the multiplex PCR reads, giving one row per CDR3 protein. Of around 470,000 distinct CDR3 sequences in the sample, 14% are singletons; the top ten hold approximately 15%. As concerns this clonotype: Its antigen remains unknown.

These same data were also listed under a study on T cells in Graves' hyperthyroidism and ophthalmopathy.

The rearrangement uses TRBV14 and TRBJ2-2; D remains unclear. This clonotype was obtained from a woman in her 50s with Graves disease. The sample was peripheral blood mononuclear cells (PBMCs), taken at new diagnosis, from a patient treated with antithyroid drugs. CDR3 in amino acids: CASSRARELFF. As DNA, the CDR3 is TGTGCCAGCAGCCGGGCACGGGAGCTGTTTTTT. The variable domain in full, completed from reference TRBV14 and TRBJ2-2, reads EAGVTQFPSHSVIEKGQTVTLRCDPISGHDNLYWYRRVMGKEIKFLLHFVKESKQDESGMPNNRFLAERTGGTYSTLKVQPAELEDSGVYFCASSRARELFFGEGSRLTVL.